This T cell receptor (beta chain) was observed in a study of blood T cell repertoires in COVID-19. At the level of the study: Sites in the United States, Italy and Spain provided acute and convalescent COVID-19 samples. In each case, the material was cDNA or gDNA derived from T cells, B-cell-depleted T cells, or PBMCs.

This clone was found a few times. Original methodology: By means of reference gene primer amplification, nucleated cell counts were estimated. TCRdb's table, derived via immunoSEQ multiplex PCR, lists solely in-frame clones and lacks some. The D gene and trimming were derived from the DNA, and the V and J assignments and clone size from that table. The sample has about 80,000 clones; over 70% are singletons. Source material: peripheral blood. This TCR came from a man older than 75 with acute or convalescent COVID-19.

CDR3 DNA: TGTGCCAGCAGCGTTGGGACAGGGAATTCACCCCTCCACTTT. Amino acid sequence: CASSVGTGNSPLHF. The rearrangement links TRBV3-1 (or the pseudogene TRBV3-2) to TRBJ1-6; 9 bases align to TRBD1. CDR1 is LGHDT and CDR2 is YNNKEL in the germline V gene (reference sequence). J gave up 7 bases and V 5 bases, and 3 bases lay outside the gene matches. This CDR3 has 14 residues.